This is a list of T cell receptor beta chains from one sample in a study of identical twins. TCRdb recomputed calls from the 5' RACE reads with MiXCR, one row per CDR3 protein. Among approximately 190,000 distinct CDR3 sequences listed, approximately 16% were seen once. The sample also formed part of further work on T cells expressing NK-cell markers.

The sequenced sample consisted of CD8+ T cells sorted from blood. These receptor sequences come from a woman in her late teens or twenties in good health. Each CDR3 is given with its conserved first and last residue. Each record gives: J gene, clone size, V gene, D gene, CDR3 protein, CDR3 DNA. D genes are given only for firm matches. Expanded clones are given a class, and other clones once, few, many or no size at all.

TRBJ2-2 | few | TRBV27 | . | CASSFGPGGELFF | TGTGCCAGCAGTTTTGGGCCCGGCGGGGAGCTGTTTTTT
TRBJ2-1 | . | TRBV9 | . | CASSFQAEREQFF | TGTGCCAGCTCTTTCCAGGCGGAGCGTGAGCAGTTCTTC
TRBJ2-1 | . | TRBV6-5 | TRBD2 | CASSYALAGVENEQFF | TGTGCCAGCAGTTACGCCCTAGCGGGAGTTGAGAATGAGCAGTTCTTC
TRBJ1-1 | . | TRBV4-3 | TRBD1 | CASSPRTGSNTEAFF | TGCGCCAGCAGCCCGAGGACAGGGTCGAACACTGAAGCTTTCTTT
TRBJ2-1 | . | TRBV29-1 | . | CSVEADASEQFF | TGCAGCGTTGAAGCCGATGCGAGTGAGCAGTTCTTC
TRBJ2-1 | . | TRBV7-9 | . | CAVGSGDEQFF | TGTGCCGTAGGATCAGGCGATGAGCAGTTCTTC
TRBJ1-1 | . | TRBV11-2 | . | CASSLGLLEAFF | TGTGCCAGCAGCTTAGGACTACTTGAAGCTTTCTTT
TRBJ1-1 | . | TRBV12-3/TRBV12-4 | . | CASGHQNTEAFF | TGTGCCAGTGGACACCAGAACACTGAAGCTTTCTTT
TRBJ2-3 | few | TRBV13 | . | CASSFRGGLFPDTQYF | TGTGCCAGCAGCTTTAGGGGGGGCTTGTTTCCAGATACGCAGTATTTT
TRBJ1-1 | few | TRBV12-3/TRBV12-4 | TRBD1 | CASSLVQGAYTEAFF | TGTGCCAGCAGTTTAGTCCAGGGGGCGTACACTGAAGCTTTCTTT
TRBJ2-7 | . | TRBV6-1 | TRBD1 | CASRPPGQGRNEQYF | TGTGCCAGCAGGCCTCCGGGACAGGGTAGAAACGAGCAGTACTTC
TRBJ2-7 | . | TRBV9 | TRBD2 | CASSPTSGGSSYEQYF | TGTGCCAGCAGCCCGACTAGCGGGGGAAGCTCCTACGAGCAGTACTTC
TRBJ2-7 | . | TRBV21-1 | . | CASSLSHGRPYYEQYF | TGTGCCAGCAGCCTTTCCCACGGACGGCCGTACTACGAGCAGTACTTC
TRBJ1-2 | . | TRBV12-3/TRBV12-4 | . | CASRYGRGGAGGYTF | TGTGCCAGCCGTTATGGGCGGGGGGGGGCTGGAGGCTACACCTTC
TRBJ2-2 | few | TRBV10-3 | TRBD1 | CAITPGQGFSGELFF | TGTGCCATCACCCCGGGACAGGGCTTTTCCGGGGAGCTGTTTTTT
TRBJ2-3 | few | TRBV27 | . | CASSSYRENTDTQYF | TGTGCCAGCAGTTCCTACAGGGAAAACACAGATACGCAGTATTTT
TRBJ2-1 | few | TRBV5-6 | . | CASSSAPEQFF | TGTGCCAGCAGCTCCGCTCCGGAGCAGTTCTTC